This T cell receptor beta chain was obtained from a study of T-cell reconstitution after alpha-beta-depleted transplantation in children. Study-wide results and caveats: A year had passed since transplant, and T-cell counts and diversity by then came mostly from newly produced T cells.

V was trimmed by 1 base and J by 3 bases, leaving 4 bases between them. The CDR3 runs 13 residues. Per germline, CDR1 SGHDN and CDR2 FVKESK. This clonotype was seen many times. Its antigen is unidentified. Researchers prepared the TCRbeta library using unique molecular identifiers, the study reports. TCRdb called the PCR reads again in MiXCR, with one record for every CDR3 protein. The sample shows 200,000 or so distinct CDR3 sequences, 6.3% of them seen only once. This receptor was obtained from a girl under three years old with combined immunodeficiency, due to receive a stem cell transplant. This chain connects TRBV14 to TRBJ2-1; D is uncertain. Here the sequenced sample was PBMCs, taken before TCRalphabeta/CD19-depleted stem cell transplant. CDR3 residues: CASSQVIYNEQFF. The CDR3 DNA reads as TGTGCCAGCAGCCAAGTAATCTACAATGAGCAGTTCTTC.